This T cell receptor beta chain is from a study of blood T cell repertoires in COVID-19. About the research overall: Acute and convalescent COVID-19 specimens originated in the United States, Italy and Spain. T cells, B-cell-depleted T cells, or PBMCs supplied cDNA or gDNA.

In the study's own analysis: For nucleated cells, counts were estimated from reference gene primer amplification. Using immunoSEQ multiplex PCR, the repertoire was profiled, and TCRdb retains in-frame clones only, with some absent. Clone size and V and J calls were adopted from that table, with D and trimming inferred from the DNA. The sample holds tens of thousands of clones, approximately 80% seen once. J was trimmed by 0 bases and V by 8 bases; bases with no gene match: 12. Germline CDR1 LNHNV, CDR2 YYDKDF (reference sequence). This CDR3 contains 16 residues. The TCR comes from a man between 45 and 60 years old with active COVID-19. Input material: peripheral blood. The V and J genes are TRBV15 and TRBJ1-2; 7 positions agree with TRBD1. This CDR3 is CATRGGTETTNYGYTF. The CDR3 region has the DNA TGTGCCACCCGAGGGGGGACAGAGACTACTAACTATGGCTACACCTTC. The full variable domain, with the rest looked up from reference TRBV15 and TRBJ1-2, is DAMVIQNPRYQVTQFGKPVTLSCSQTLNHNVMYWYQQKSSQAPKLLFHYYDKDFNNEADTPDNFQSRRPNTSFCFLDIRSPGLGDTAMYLCATRGGTETTNYGYTFGSGTRLTVV.